Described below is a single TCR beta chain sequence and its context. The data originate from a study of shared clonotypes between healthy human individuals. Naive CD8 cells comprised CD45RO-negative, CCR7-positively selected cells, excluding terminally differentiated effector memory CD45RA+ cells. Data came from immunoSEQ multiplex PCR; TCRdb stores just in-frame clones and leaves some out. The table records 450,000 to 700,000 clones, over 95% of them present only once. Germline lookup yields CDR1 MGHRA and CDR2 YSYEKL. With 0 bases removed from V and 4 bases from J, the gap between germline ends came to 18 bases. The CDR3 spans 17 residues.

V and J are TRBV4-1 and TRBJ2-5, with a tentative D call TRBD1 (6 bases). The clonotype originates from a woman in her twenties or thirties in good health. The sample comprised naive CD8+ T cells sorted from blood. CDR3 loop: CASSQDMGHTEGETQYF. The CDR3 DNA is TGCGCCAGCAGCCAAGATATGGGACACACCGAGGGAGAGACCCAGTACTTC.